Each of the 18 T cell receptor beta chains below was sequenced from the same sample in a study of Graves' ophthalmopathy and Graves' hyperthyroidism (dated by TCRdb to the late 2010s). The instrument was an Illumina HiSeq 2000. For repertoire sequencing, the TCR beta CDR3 regions were amplified from RNA transcripts. A first-round RT-PCR used HTBI primers with the Qiagen OneStep RT-PCR kit, followed by a second-round multiplex PCR, size selection and purification. TCRdb reprocessing: public reads trimmed at Q25 with fastp, clones called with MiXCR, in-frame beta chains kept. Under each unique CDR3 protein, matching rows form one entry showing the most common genes and DNA. The sample contains approximately 41,000 distinct CDR3 sequences, more than 45% of them found a single time. 15% to 20% of the sample is taken by the ten largest. Sequenced: peripheral blood. The receptors were sampled from an adult man with Graves' ophthalmopathy.

The rearrangement joins TRBV9 to TRBJ2-1; D might be TRBD1 or TRBD2, each matching 5 bases. This CDR3 has 14 amino acids. The V and J ends lost 0 bases and 5 bases respectively, with 9 bases between them. Germline-derived CDR1 and CDR2 are SGDLS and YYNGEE. CDR3: CASSVVGTDNEQFF. The CDR3 DNA is TGTGCCAGCAGCGTAGTCGGGACGGACAATGAGCAGTTCTTC. The variable domain in full, with the rest retrieved from reference TRBV9 and TRBJ2-1, is DSGVTQTPKHLITATGQRVTLRCSPRSGDLSVYWYQQSLDQGLQFLIQYYNGEERAKGNILERFSAQQFPDLHSELNLSSLELGDSALYFCASSVVGTDNEQFFGPGTRLTVL.

The chain uses TRBV15 and TRBJ2-1; 9 bases align to TRBD2. The V gene's germline CDR1 is LNHNV and CDR2 YYDKDF (reference sequence). This CDR3 has 16 residues. V lost 1 base to trimming and J lost 5 bases; unmatched junction nucleotides: 6. The CDR3 reads CATSRGASGINNEQFF. The CDR3 nucleotides are TGTGCCACCAGCAGAGGGGCTAGCGGGATAAACAATGAGCAGTTCTTC.

Many counts were recorded for this clonotype. The chain has TRBV28 and TRBJ2-7; 9 bases are shared with TRBD2. Losses at the gene ends were 3 bases for V and 2 bases for J; bases not matched to a gene: 5. The CDR3 has 15 amino acids. Germline-derived CDR1 and CDR2 are MDHEN and SYDVKM. The CDR3 coding sequence is TGTGCCAGCAGTTTTAGCGGGAGTATCACCTACGAGCAGTACTTC. Translated: CASSFSGSITYEQYF. Complete variable domain (other parts from reference TRBV28 and TRBJ2-7): DVKVTQSSRYLVKRTGEKVFLECVQDMDHENMFWYRQDPGLGLRLIYFSYDVKMKEKGDIPEGYSVSREKKERFSLILESASTNQTSMYLCASSFSGSITYEQYFGPGTRLTVT.

The sample holds one count of this clonotype. V usage is TRBV10-3 and J usage is TRBJ2-2; 9 nucleotides align to TRBD1. V was clipped by 3 bases and J by 5 bases; unmatched bases: 4. Per the germline V gene, CDR1 is ENHRY and CDR2 is SYGVKD. The CDR3 totals 15 residues. In nucleotides, the CDR3 is TGTGCCATCAGTGAAGGGGACAGGGAGACCGGGGAGCTGTTTTTT. Translating it yields CAISEGDRETGELFF.

The chain has TRBV2 and TRBJ2-7, with D perhaps matching TRBD1 or TRBD2 (5 bases each). V shed 0 bases and J shed 1 base, with 13 bases lying between them. This CDR3 spans 16 amino acids. The germline CDR1 and CDR2 sequences are SNHLY and FYNNEI. CDR3 sequence (DNA): TGTGCCAGCAGTGAAGCTTGGCCGGGGCTTTCCTACGAGCAGTACTTC. Its translation: CASSEAWPGLSYEQYF.

The chain is built from TRBV20-1 and TRBJ1-5; 7 bases are a match to TRBD1. CDR1 and CDR2 from the germline V gene are DFQATT and SNEGSKA (reference sequence). V was clipped by 6 bases and J by 0 bases; unmatched bases: 5. The CDR3 consists of 14 residues. CDR3 amino acids: CSAGTATSNQPQHF. For the CDR3, the DNA is TGCAGTGCCGGGACAGCAACTAGCAATCAGCCCCAGCATTTT.

In this sample, this clonotype is medium-sized. The rearrangement links TRBV20-1 to TRBJ2-7; no clear D. CDR1 is DFQATT and CDR2 is SNEGSKA in the germline V gene (reference sequence). V was clipped by 0 bases and J by 2 bases, with 8 bases between them. The CDR3 is made up of 13 amino acids. DNA for the CDR3: TGCAGTGCTAGAGATAACAATGCCTACGAGCAGTACTTC. Translating gives CSARDNNAYEQYF.

This clonotype was detected ten times or more. The chain carries TRBV27 and TRBJ2-7; 9 bases fit TRBD2. J lost 2 bases, V lost 0 bases, and 11 bases had no gene match. The CDR3 totals 18 residues. Germline V gives CDR1 MNHEY, CDR2 SMNVEV (reference sequence). CDR3 DNA sequence: TGTGCCAGCAGTTTATCGGGCAATGATCTAGCGGGAACCTACGAGCAGTACTTC. Protein sequence: CASSLSGNDLAGTYEQYF.

The chain uses TRBV7-3 and TRBJ2-1, with 7 bases aligning to TRBD2. Germline CDR1 is SGHTA and CDR2 is FQGTGA. The CDR3 runs to 13 residues. The J segment lost 7 bases and the V segment lost 4 bases, leaving 4 bases of the junction unmatched. CDR3 sequence (DNA): TGTGCCAGCAGCTCACACGGGGGGAATGAGCAGTTCTTC. It translates to CASSSHGGNEQFF.

The V and J genes are TRBV20-1 and TRBJ2-7; 13 nucleotides agree with TRBD2. J gave up 2 bases and V 7 bases, and 5 bases lay outside the gene matches. This CDR3 has 14 amino acids. Germline-derived CDR1 and CDR2 are DFQATT and SNEGSKA (reference sequence). CDR3 DNA sequence: TGCAGTGTCCCACTAGCGGGAGGGACCTACGAGCAGTACTTC. Amino acids: CSVPLAGGTYEQYF.

The chain recombines TRBV24-1 with TRBJ2-5, with D uncertain. Germline CDR1 is KGHDR and CDR2 is SFDVKD. This CDR3 contains 11 residues. V was shortened by 3 bases and J by 7 bases, with 5 bases between the two germline ends. CDR3 bases: TGTGCCACCAGTGATCCCGGGACCCAGTACTTC. It codes for CATSDPGTQYF.

In its sample, this clonotype was seen once. The rearrangement joins TRBV19 to TRBJ2-3; the D is unclear. This CDR3 comprises 13 residues. Trimming shortened V by 1 base and J by 3 bases, and 5 bases separated the two germline ends. The germline CDR1 and CDR2 sequences are LNHDA and SQIVND (reference sequence). CDR3 DNA: TGTGCCAGTAGTATAGGTGAGACAGATACGCAGTATTTT. Residues: CASSIGETDTQYF.

Here the CDR3 reads CSARVLAGGEQFF. In DNA form, the CDR3 reads TGCAGTGCTAGAGTGCTAGCGGGAGGTGAGCAGTTCTTC. The chain combines TRBV20-1 with TRBJ2-1; 11 nucleotides align to TRBD2. Germline V gives CDR1 DFQATT, CDR2 SNEGSKA (reference sequence). The CDR3 has 13 residues. V shed 1 base, J shed 9 bases, and the junction held 2 bases outside the gene matches.

The chain is built from TRBV29-1 and TRBJ1-2; 8 nucleotides line up with TRBD1. The CDR3 extends over 12 amino acids. CDR1 and CDR2 from the germline V gene are SQVTM and ANQGSEA. The V and J ends lost 6 bases and 3 bases, in that order; junction bases with no gene match: 3. Here the CDR3 DNA reads TGCAGCGTCGAGACAGGGGACTATGGCTACACCTTC. Translating gives CSVETGDYGYTF.

A note on this clonotype: The junction shows a germline mismatch at one end, possibly a read error. The genes are TRBV7-9 and TRBJ2-3; D remains ambiguous. The CDR3 spans 13 residues. Germline V gives CDR1 SEHNR, CDR2 FQNEAQ (reference sequence). As DNA, the CDR3 is TGTGCCAGCAGCTTCCCCAGCTCAGATACGCACTATTTT. Its translation: CASSFPSSDTHYF.

This clonotype has ten or more counts. The chain employs TRBV5-1 and TRBJ2-1; 10 bases align to TRBD2. The CDR3 totals 15 residues. Germline CDR1 is SGHRS and CDR2 is YFSETQ. J lost 6 bases, V lost 0 bases, and 3 bases had no gene match. CDR3 protein: CASSLGLAGGNEQFF. The DNA of the CDR3 is TGCGCCAGCAGCTTGGGATTAGCGGGGGGCAATGAGCAGTTCTTC. The whole variable domain, remainder taken from reference TRBV5-1 and TRBJ2-1, is KAGVTQTPRYLIKTRGQQVTLSCSPISGHRSVSWYQQTPGQGLQFLFEYFSETQRNKGNFPGRFSGRQFSNSRSEMNVSTLELGDSALYLCASSLGLAGGNEQFFGPGTRLTVL.

There are many counts of this clonotype. J is TRBJ1-2 and V is TRBV5-1, with 8 bases aligning to TRBD1. The CDR3 contains 15 residues. CDR1 is SGHRS, CDR2 YFSETQ, per germline. Trimming took 8 bases from V and 4 from J; bases not matched to a gene: 13. CDR3 sequence (DNA): TGCGCCAGTGGGGGGACAGGAGAAGGGTTCTATGGCTACACCTTC. Encoded protein: CASGGTGEGFYGYTF.

On this clonotype: A much more abundant neighbour one base away suggests this may be a read error. The J gene is TRBJ2-1, the V gene TRBV12-3 or TRBV12-4; 11 positions agree with TRBD2. The CDR3 is 16 residues long. The CDR3 sequence: CASSPTGTSGYSEQFF. The CDR3 bases are TGTGCCAGCAGTCCGACCGGGACTAGCGGCTACAGTGAGCAGTTCTTC.